The present entry profiles one TCR beta chain with its context. The antigen remains unidentified. The sample holds other DNA sequences that translate to the same CDR3. CDR1 and CDR2 (germline): MDHEN, SYDVKM. V was pared by 1 base and J by 0 bases, with 0 bases between. CDR3 size: 12 residues. Libraries were prepared by immunoSEQ multiplex PCR; TCRdb keeps only in-frame clonotypes and omits some of them. The sample consists of about 110,000 clones, more than 85% of them appearing once. The data derive from a study of T cell repertoires and HLA-DP antigens. This receptor was obtained from a woman between 18 and 29 years old in good health and CMV-seronegative. The V and J genes are TRBV28 and TRBJ1-1; D uncertain. Sequenced material: CD4+ T cells from PBMCs. CDR3 sequence reads: CASSLLNTEAFF. CDR3 bases: TGTGCCAGCAGTTTATTGAACACTGAAGCTTTCTTT. The full variable domain, its missing parts supplied by reference TRBV28 and TRBJ1-1, is DVKVTQSSRYLVKRTGEKVFLECVQDMDHENMFWYRQDPGLGLRLIYFSYDVKMKEKGDIPEGYSVSREKKERFSLILESASTNQTSMYLCASSLLNTEAFFGQGTRLTVV.